This T cell receptor beta chain was captured in a study of T cells in Graves' hyperthyroidism and ophthalmopathy. The germline V gene encodes CDR1 DFQATT and CDR2 SNEGSKA (reference sequence). With V trimmed by 3 bases and J by 10 bases, 11 bases remained unmatched. This CDR3 has 14 residues. Template material for amplifying TCR beta CDR3 regions consisted of RNA transcripts. HTBI primers were used for first-round RT-PCR of the TCR CDR3. TCRdb processed the multiplex PCR reads anew with MiXCR; each CDR3 protein has one entry. In the table there are hundreds of thousands of distinct CDR3 sequences, around 15% of which are singletons. This clonotype occurred many times.

The chain recombines TRBV20-1 with TRBJ2-1, with TRBD2 matching 8 bases. This clonotype originated in a young woman with Graves' hyperthyroidism. The sequencing sample was made of blood. The chain's CDR3 is CSARGAGAPKEQFF. CDR3 DNA: TGCAGTGCTAGGGGAGCGGGAGCCCCTAAGGAGCAGTTCTTC.